This T cell receptor beta chain was identified in a study of T cells in Graves' hyperthyroidism and ophthalmopathy. Study summary: Peripheral blood was collected at initial diagnosis, before any treatment.

It was RNA transcripts that yielded the amplified TCR beta CDR3 regions. A set of HTBI primers served as the primers for a first-round RT-PCR of the TCR CDR3. TCRdb re-called the multiplex PCR reads through MiXCR, storing one row per CDR3 protein. The sample consists of 500,000 or so distinct CDR3 sequences, roughly 17% of them appearing once. Ophthalmopathy patients showed a Clinical Activity Score of at least 3, NOSPECS grade of at least 4 and duration under 3 months. PBMCs stemmed from around 10 ml fresh peripheral blood. The receptor was derived from a young woman with Graves' ophthalmopathy. The sample consisted of blood.

Written as DNA, the CDR3 is TGTGCCAGTACCTTCGGACAGGGGGTTGAAGCTTTCTTT. Protein product: CASTFGQGVEAFF. This chain connects TRBV19 to TRBJ1-1, with 10 bases that match TRBD1. The CDR3 consists of 13 residues. Germline CDR1 is LNHDA and CDR2 is SQIVND (reference sequence). Trimming at V came to 7 bases and at J to 7 bases, leaving 6 bases not matched to a gene. Together with reference TRBV19 and TRBJ1-1, the CDR3 gives the full variable domain: DGGITQSPKYLFRKEGQNVTLSCEQNLNHDAMYWYRQDPGQGLRLIYYSQIVNDFQKGDIAEGYSVSREKKESFPLTVTSAQKNPTAFYLCASTFGQGVEAFFGQGTRLTVV.